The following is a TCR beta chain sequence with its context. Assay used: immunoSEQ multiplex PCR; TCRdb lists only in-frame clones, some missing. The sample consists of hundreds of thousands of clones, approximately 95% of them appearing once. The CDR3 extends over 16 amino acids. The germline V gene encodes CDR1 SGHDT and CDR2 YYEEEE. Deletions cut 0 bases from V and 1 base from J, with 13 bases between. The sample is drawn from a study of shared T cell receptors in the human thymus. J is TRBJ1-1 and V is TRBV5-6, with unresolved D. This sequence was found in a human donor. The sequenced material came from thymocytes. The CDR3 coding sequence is TGTGCCAGCAGCTTGGCTGAATCCCCGCAGAACACTGAAGCTTTCTTT. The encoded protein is CASSLAESPQNTEAFF.